This TCR beta chain was sequenced for a study of identical twins (dated by TCRdb to the mid-2010s). Background for the entire study: To test whether fetal clonotypes persist, the study used deep sequencing on TCR alpha and beta repertoires from monozygotic twins, unrelated adults of various ages, and cord blood. Replicate twin experiments were performed at different times using different library preparation protocols to rule out contamination.

Libraries came from 5' RACE. Data came from an Illumina HiSeq 2000. A universal primer binding site was added through template switching, and the final cDNA carried a unique molecular identifier so that TCR cDNA molecules could be counted accurately. First-strand cDNA for TCR alpha and beta chains was synthesized from specific primers in the conserved constant-segment region. To control for contamination, each cDNA library was double barcoded with a SMART-Mk sample barcode plus Illumina barcodes. TruSeq adapter sequences along with Illumina sample barcodes were introduced in two successive PCR steps. The TCR alpha and beta cDNA libraries were sequenced on the Illumina HiSeq platform using custom primers. The study's processing was this. MiGEC was used to process raw reads and extract unique molecular identifiers, and MiXCR was used to find CDR3 positions. For each individual, recombination models were inferred using an EM algorithm with the repgenHMM and IGoR tools. The analysis of shared clonotypes was done with the tcR package in R, with sharing normalized by the product of cloneset sizes. To study raw recombination without the effects of thymic and clonal selection, out-of-frame nonproductive sequences were analyzed. Starting from the raw public reads, TCRdb applied fastp trimming at Q25, assembled clones with MiXCR and retained in-frame beta chains. CDR3 protein sequences are deduplicated, and each keeps its most common genes and DNA. TCRdb, not the authors, supplied the V and J calls. The sample contains about 190,000 distinct CDR3 sequences, about a sixth of them found a single time. Clones ranked in the top ten supply 35% to 50% of the sample.

About this clonotype itself: Its antigen is unknown. No quality values exist for individual bases; no much larger clone is one base distant.

Study-wide conclusions, independent of this receptor: Zero-insertion analyses could be partly confounded by invariant T cells such as MAIT and iNKT, though diverse VJ usage argued against such confounding for most clonotypes. In beta out-of-frame sequences, excess twin sharing was weaker, because having fewer shared sequences lowered the signal-to-noise ratio. Out-of-frame TCR alpha sharing in monozygotic twins was systematically underestimated by recombination models, whereas sharing between unrelated individuals was in agreement with the recombination models. Because the same donors could not be followed over many years, the conclusions depended on cross-sectional statistical analysis. Compared with coincidental sharing between unrelated individuals, an excess of low generation-probability sequences was observed among out-of-frame TCR alpha sequences shared between twins. Fewer insertions were carried by abundant cord blood beta clonotypes, a similar but weaker trend appeared in young adult naive repertoires, and no such trend appeared in memory repertoires.

V and J are trimmed by 0 bases and 5 bases, and the gene matches miss 7 bases of the junction. The CDR3 has 16 amino acids, counting the end cysteine and phenylalanine. Here the CDR3 DNA is all that survives: 48 bases in frame from base 1. Taken from the germline V gene, the CDR1 and CDR2 loops are SGHAT and FQNNGV. Only healthy Caucasian donors were included. The twin cohort consisted of three pairs of female monozygotic twins, all aged roughly 18 to 30 years. Positive isolation kits from Invitrogen were used to isolate CD4+ and CD8+ T cell populations. These data also featured in a second study, about T cells expressing NK-cell markers. The second paper states: Three sorted T-cell subsets (CD3+CD56+NKG2C+, CD3+CD56+NKG2C- and CD3+CD56-NKG2C+) from about 8 donors had their TCR beta-chain repertoires profiled. Among the eight sequenced donors, only one was HCMV-seronegative, while the other seven were HCMV-seropositive. In several experiments an anti-gammadeltaTCR antibody was added to restrict sorting to alphabetaTCR-expressing T cells. In several donors, the dominant CD3+CD56+NKG2C+ clonotypes were found to rank among the top 10 CD8+ clonotypes and to make up roughly 1.0-7.0% of CD8+ T cells. Those dominant clonotypes were again the most abundant among CD3+CD56-NKG2C+ cells in a few donors, at about 25-65%. Whether the expanded NKG2C-expressing T cell clones were specific for HCMV antigens remained unclear. The eight sequenced donors were randomly selected healthy volunteers, three men and five women. A commercial ELISA kit detecting HCMV-specific IgG in serum was used to determine HCMV serostatus. MIGEC was used to demultiplex reads and group reads by UMI, and MiTCR was used to assemble and quantify clonotypes. Only TCR cDNA sequences supported by at least two reads were kept to exclude erroneous sequences. The tcR package was used for downstream repertoire analysis, and clonotypes were matched between fractions using CDR3 nucleotide sequence together with V segment. Antigen specificity was annotated against VDJdb with VDJmatch, allowing one amino acid substitution in CDR3.

The chain joins TRBV11-2 to TRBJ2-7; TRBD1 agrees with 10 junctional bases. Sequenced sample: CD8+ T cells sorted from blood. The clonotype was recovered from a woman between 18 and 29 years old in good health. The DNA is as follows: TGTGCCAGCAGCTTAGAAGGACAGGGGGTTTTCAACGAGCAGTACTTC. This translates into CASSLEGQGVFNEQYF.